The 23 T cell receptor beta chains given below trace back to one sample, sequenced in a study of long-term antiretroviral therapy in people with HIV. At the survey level, the v3.0 immunoSEQ assay was run. The repertoire was sequenced with immunoSEQ multiplex PCR; TCRdb's copy has only in-frame clones and lacks some. The sample gives about 21,000 clones, roughly 91% of which show up once; 8% to 8.5% is in the top ten. Here the sequenced sample was unsorted PBMCs, taken 0.2 years before starting antiretroviral therapy. All receptors come from a man between 18 and 29 years old with HIV.

The chain joins TRBV19 to TRBJ2-1; D is uncertain. V was clipped by 0 bases and J by 0 bases, with 12 bases between them. CDR3 length equals 17 residues. The germline gives CDR1 LNHDA, CDR2 SQIVND (reference sequence). In DNA, the CDR3 is TGTGCCAGTAGTATAGATTTTGGGCCGAGCTCCTACAATGAGCAGTTCTTC. This sequence encodes CASSIDFGPSSYNEQFF. Using reference TRBV19 and TRBJ2-1 for the parts outside the CDR3, the full variable domain is DGGITQSPKYLFRKEGQNVTLSCEQNLNHDAMYWYRQDPGQGLRLIYYSQIVNDFQKGDIAEGYSVSREKKESFPLTVTSAQKNPTAFYLCASSIDFGPSSYNEQFFGPGTRLTVL.

This clone showed up just a few times. The chain has TRBV5-4 and TRBJ2-7, with D possibly TRBD1 on 6 matching bases. Germline V gene sequence: CDR1 SGHNT, CDR2 YYREEE (reference sequence). The CDR3 extends over 14 amino acids. V gave up 4 bases and J gave up 1 base, with 12 bases separating them. Here the CDR3 DNA reads TGTGCCAGCAGCGACCGGGACAAATCCTACGAGCAGTACTTC. It is translated as CASSDRDKSYEQYF.

The J gene is TRBJ2-3, the V gene TRBV11-1; no clear D. The germline CDR1 and CDR2 sequences are SGHAT and FQDESV (reference sequence). The CDR3 is 11 residues long. The V end lost 2 bases, the J end lost 6 bases, and 3 bases lay between the germline ends. The CDR3 DNA reads TGTGCCAGCAGCTTACTGGATACGCAGTATTTT. Its protein is CASSLLDTQYF. The whole variable domain, filled in from reference TRBV11-1 and TRBJ2-3, reads EAEVAQSPRYKITEKSQAVAFWCDPISGHATLYWYRQILGQGPELLVQFQDESVVDDSQLPKDRFSAERLKGVDSTLKIQPAELGDSAMYLCASSLLDTQYFGPGTRLTVL.

The rearrangement links TRBV30 to TRBJ1-6, with D maybe TRBD1 (6 bases). The CDR3 length is 16 residues. Per the germline V gene, CDR1 is GTSNPN and CDR2 is SVGIG (reference sequence). V dropped 0 bases and J dropped 9 bases, with 18 bases sitting between them. The chain's CDR3 is CAWSVRGRVPGSPLHF. Written as DNA, the CDR3 is TGTGCCTGGAGTGTACGGGGGCGGGTCCCCGGTTCACCCCTCCACTTT. The full variable domain, in which reference TRBV30 and TRBJ1-6 provide the parts outside the CDR3, is SQTIHQWPATLVQPVGSPLSLECTVEGTSNPNLYWYRQAAGRGLQLLFYSVGIGQISSEVPQNLSASRPQDRQFILSSKKLLLSDSGFYLCAWSVRGRVPGSPLHFGNGTRLTVT.

The V and J genes are TRBV6-1 and TRBJ2-5; 8 bases agree with TRBD1. There are 15 residues in the CDR3. J lost 2 bases, V lost 7 bases, and 9 bases had no gene match. Germline V gives CDR1 MNHNS, CDR2 SASEGT. The CDR3 DNA reads as TGTGCCAGCAACGATCCAGGGGGCCGGCAAGAGACCCAGTACTTC. Protein product: CASNDPGGRQETQYF.

The chain has TRBV7-6 and TRBJ2-1; D gene uncertain. The CDR3 has 14 amino acids. Trimming removed 3 bases at V and 6 bases at J, with 12 bases between. Germline V CDR1 and CDR2: SGHVS, FNYEAQ. The chain's CDR3 is CASSLPALLNEQFF. CDR3 coding DNA: TGTGCCAGCAGCTTGCCCGCCCTACTCAATGAGCAGTTCTTC.

The chain links TRBV7-2 to TRBJ1-5; 8 nucleotides align to TRBD1. Germline V gives CDR1 SGHTA, CDR2 FQGNSA. The CDR3 loop spans 16 amino acids. V was clipped by 5 bases and J by 4 bases; unmatched bases: 10. The CDR3 loop reads CASSLPTGVGNQPQHF. CDR3 DNA sequence: TGTGCCAGCAGCCTACCGACAGGGGTAGGGAATCAGCCCCAGCATTTT.

The V and J genes are TRBV30 and TRBJ2-5, with D tentatively TRBD2 (5 bases). The CDR3 has 12 amino acids. V was clipped by 1 base and J by 4 bases, with 7 bases between them. The germline gives CDR1 GTSNPN, CDR2 SVGIG (reference sequence). CDR3 nucleotide sequence: TGTGCCTGGAGTGGAGGGCTAGAGACCCAGTACTTC. The encoded protein is CAWSGGLETQYF.

This chain joins TRBV11-2 and TRBJ2-2, with TRBD1 matching over 8 bases. The J segment lost 6 bases and the V segment lost 5 bases, leaving 14 bases of the junction unmatched. Germline assignment: CDR1 SGHAT and CDR2 FQNNGV. The CDR3 is 17 residues long. CDR3 DNA sequence: TGTGCCAGCAGCCGAATCAACAGGGGGAGAGGGGCCGGGGAGCTGTTTTTT. Its protein product is CASSRINRGRGAGELFF.

The chain employs TRBV5-1 and TRBJ2-3, with D unresolved. Germline V gene sequence: CDR1 SGHRS, CDR2 YFSETQ. This CDR3 spans 16 amino acids. Trimming removed 7 bases from V and 0 bases from J, with 18 bases in between. CDR3 nucleotide sequence: TGCGCCAGCGGACCATCACAAGCCGCTAGCACAGATACGCAGTATTTT. Translated: CASGPSQAASTDTQYF.

Details on this clone: A junction end diverges from the germline sequence, so it may reflect a read error. The chain employs TRBV30 and TRBJ1-3; 7 bases are a match to TRBD1. Germline V gene sequence: CDR1 GTSNPN, CDR2 SVGIG (reference sequence). This CDR3 comprises 13 residues. CDR3 sequence (DNA): TGTGCCTGGAGTGTGACAGGGCCCTCCGTGAGGTTTTTT. The encoded protein is CAWSVTGPSVRFF.

DNA for the CDR3: TGTGCCACCGGACCCTACAAGAACACTGAAGCTTTCTTT. It translates to CATGPYKNTEAFF. The chain links TRBV2 to TRBJ1-1; D call uncertain. The germline V gene encodes CDR1 SNHLY and CDR2 FYNNEI. The CDR3 consists of 13 residues. V was trimmed by 10 bases and J by 1 base, leaving 13 bases between them.

CDR3 region: CASSSTSNTGELFF. The CDR3 nucleotides are TGTGCCAGCAGCTCTACATCGAACACCGGGGAGCTGTTTTTT. The chain employs TRBV11-3 and TRBJ2-2; no firm D call. The CDR3 has 14 amino acids. Per germline, CDR1 SGHNT and CDR2 YENEEA. V shed 4 bases and J shed 0 bases, with 6 bases lying between them.

In its sample, this clone was seen a few times. The chain links TRBV9 to TRBJ1-2; the D is unclear. The CDR3 covers 15 residues. V lost 3 bases to trimming and J lost 4 bases, with 16 bases between them. Germline-derived CDR1 and CDR2 are SGDLS and YYNGEE. CDR3 coding DNA: TGTGCCAGCAGCGGATATAAGGTTTTAACCTATGGCTACACCTTC. Its protein product is CASSGYKVLTYGYTF.

V is TRBV5-5 and J is TRBJ2-7; D not certain. The germline gives CDR1 SGHKS, CDR2 YYEKEE (reference sequence). CDR3 length: 14 residues. V was clipped by 2 bases and J by 2 bases, with 11 bases between them. The CDR3 region has the DNA TGTGCCAGCAGCTTAGAAAGAGGTCCCTACGAGCAGTACTTC. Its translation is CASSLERGPYEQYF.

V is TRBV14 and J is TRBJ2-7; 10 bases line up with TRBD1. V lost 2 bases, J lost 3 bases, and 4 bases stayed unmatched. The CDR3 is made up of 15 amino acids. Germline values: CDR1 SGHDN, CDR2 FVKESK. The CDR3 nucleotides read TGTGCCAGCAGCCAATGGACAGGGGGGTTCTACGAGCAGTACTTC. It codes for CASSQWTGGFYEQYF.

The V and J genes are TRBV7-9 and TRBJ2-5, with D perhaps matching TRBD1 or TRBD2 (5 bases each). V dropped 5 bases and J dropped 3 bases, with 13 bases sitting between them. Germline lookup yields CDR1 SEHNR and CDR2 FQNEAQ (reference sequence). The CDR3 runs 14 residues. In DNA, the CDR3 is TGTGCCAGCAGCCACCGGGACGGGGAAGAGACCCAGTACTTC. Translation: CASSHRDGEETQYF.

On this clone: Sequence at one end of the junction differs from germline and may be a read error. This rearrangement joins TRBV27 to TRBJ1-5; no definite D call. The germline V gene encodes CDR1 MNHEY and CDR2 SMNVEV (reference sequence). This CDR3 has 15 residues. The DNA of the CDR3 is TGTGCCACCAGTTCTCATAACTCAGGCAATCAGCCCCAGCATTTT. The encoded protein is CATSSHNSGNQPQHF.

J is TRBJ2-1 and V is TRBV4-3; tentatively, D is TRBD2 (6 bases). V shed 2 bases and J shed 6 bases, with 17 bases lying between them. The length of the CDR3 is 16 residues. CDR1 and CDR2 (germline): LGHNA, YSLEER. CDR3 DNA sequence: TGCGCCAGCAGCCAATATCTAATAACGGGAGTCAATGAGCAGTTCTTC. It translates to CASSQYLITGVNEQFF.

The chain carries TRBV4-3 and TRBJ2-7; 7 bases agree with TRBD2. The CDR3 is 15 residues long. V shed 3 bases and J 6 bases; nucleotides not matched to a gene: 11. CDR1 and CDR2 from the germline V gene are LGHNA and YSLEER. The CDR3 coding sequence is TGCGCCAGCAGCCAGTACCGGACTAGAATCTCCGAGCAGTACTTC. Residues: CASSQYRTRISEQYF.

The gene calls are TRBV6-5 and TRBJ2-2; a weak D match, TRBD1 (6 bases). The CDR3 is made up of 13 amino acids. V was shortened by 8 bases and J by 3 bases, with 10 bases between the two germline ends. Germline lookup yields CDR1 MNHEY and CDR2 SVGAGI. CDR3 bases: TGTGCCAGCCGGCAGGGGCACACCGGGGAGCTGTTTTTT. Its protein product is CASRQGHTGELFF.

This chain joins TRBV11-1 and TRBJ2-4; D is ambiguous. The CDR3 spans 15 residues. Germline assignment: CDR1 SGHAT and CDR2 FQDESV (reference sequence). V dropped 5 bases and J dropped 2 bases, with 13 bases sitting between them. The CDR3 sequence is CASSGNLGSKNIQYF. The DNA for the CDR3 is TGTGCCAGCAGCGGGAATCTTGGGTCCAAAAACATTCAGTACTTC.

The V and J genes are TRBV18 and TRBJ2-6, with unresolved D. The CDR3 runs 17 residues. The V and J ends lost 2 bases and 0 bases respectively, with 11 bases between them. Germline loops: CDR1 KGHSH, CDR2 LQKENI. CDR3 loop: CASSPMGILSGANVLTF. CDR3 nucleotide sequence: TGTGCCAGCTCACCAATGGGGATCCTCTCTGGGGCCAACGTCCTGACTTTC.